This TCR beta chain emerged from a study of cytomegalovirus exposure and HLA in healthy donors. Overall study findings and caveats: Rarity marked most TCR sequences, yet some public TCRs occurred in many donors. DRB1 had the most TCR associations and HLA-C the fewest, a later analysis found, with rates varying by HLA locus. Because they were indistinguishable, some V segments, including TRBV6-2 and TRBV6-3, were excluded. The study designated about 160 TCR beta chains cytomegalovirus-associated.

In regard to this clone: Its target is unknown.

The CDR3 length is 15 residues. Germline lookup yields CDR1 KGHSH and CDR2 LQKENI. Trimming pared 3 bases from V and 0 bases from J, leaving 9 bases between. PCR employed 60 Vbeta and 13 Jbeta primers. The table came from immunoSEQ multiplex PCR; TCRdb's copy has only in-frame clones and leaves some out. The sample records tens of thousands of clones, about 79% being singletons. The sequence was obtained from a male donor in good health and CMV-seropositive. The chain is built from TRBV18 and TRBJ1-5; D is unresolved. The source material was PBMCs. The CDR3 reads CASSPPGLSNQPQHF. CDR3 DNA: TGTGCCAGCTCACCGCCAGGTCTTAGCAATCAGCCCCAGCATTTT.